Sequencing of this T cell receptor (beta chain) was carried out in a study of T cell responses to AZD1222 COVID-19 vaccine. Study-level information: It was second doses at about 4 or about 12 weeks that were pooled.

Repertoires were generated with immunoSEQ multiplex PCR, while TCRdb's copy carries only in-frame clones and drops some. This sample carries under 150,000 clones, 90% of them seen once, and the ten largest clones take 7.2%. On this clone itself: Its antigen is still unknown.

Study-level results: Repertoires in all cases were sampled only once the peak T cell response had passed. It should be noted that donors were predominantly white British and more often female, and clonal diversity was possibly underestimated. Along spike, vaccine-associated CD4 TCRs were found throughout, with dominance at 160-218 and 743-854.

The ends were cut back, 3 bases at V and 7 bases at J, with 12 bases in the middle. This CDR3 has 14 residues. Germline lookup yields CDR1 KGHSH and CDR2 LQKENI. The clonotype comes from an adult in good health. V usage is TRBV18 and J usage is TRBJ1-4; unclear D gene. Sequencing was performed on peripheral blood, taken on day 0 of AZD1222 vaccination. CDR3 in DNA: TGTGCCAGCTCACCCGACCCGGGCGGTGAAAAACTGTTTTTT. It translates to CASSPDPGGEKLFF.